This T cell receptor beta chain comes out of a study of immune cell composition in non-small cell lung cancer. The repertoire was sequenced with immunoSEQ multiplex PCR; TCRdb's copy has only in-frame clones and lacks some. This sample has under 3,500 clones, with about 81% found just once. V trimming: 3 bases; J trimming: 4 bases; junction bases outside the gene matches: 1. This CDR3 spans 13 amino acids. From germline, CDR1 is SGDLS and CDR2 YYNGEE. This receptor was identified in a human donor with non-small cell lung cancer. Input material: lung tumor tissue. This chain links TRBV9 with TRBJ2-1; 7 bases are shared with TRBD1. The CDR3 loop is CASSAGQYNEQFF. The CDR3, as DNA: TGTGCCAGCAGCGCGGGACAGTACAATGAGCAGTTCTTC.